A single sample gave rise to the 2 T cell receptor beta chains below, sequenced in a study of resident and recirculating memory T cells in vitiligo. Method: immunoSEQ multiplex PCR; TCRdb's copy keeps in-frame clones and lacks some. The repertoire has 40,000 to 45,000 clones, approximately 91% of them found once; the top ten carry roughly 4.3%. Sequenced sample: blood. The receptor source for this set is a male donor with vitiligo.

The chain joins TRBV5-1 to TRBJ1-1; weak D call: TRBD1 (5 bases). This CDR3 is built from 13 residues. The V end lost 6 bases, the J end lost 4 bases, and 13 bases lay between the germline ends. Germline V gene sequence: CDR1 SGHRS, CDR2 YFSETQ. CDR3 amino acids: CASKGVGFTEAFF. DNA for the CDR3: TGCGCCAGCAAAGGGGTCGGGTTCACTGAAGCTTTCTTT.

This chain joins TRBV7-2 and TRBJ2-5; D gene uncertain. Trimming took 2 bases from V and 2 from J, leaving 6 bases between them. The CDR3 extends over 13 amino acids. CDR1 is SGHTA, CDR2 FQGNSA, per germline. CDR3 nucleotides: TGTGCCAGCAGCTTATCCAGGCAAGAGACCCAGTACTTC. Translating it yields CASSLSRQETQYF. Variable domain in full (rest from reference TRBV7-2 and TRBJ2-5): GAGVSQSPSNKVTEKGKDVELRCDPISGHTALYWYRQSLGQGLEFLIYFQGNSAPDKSGLPSDRFSAERTGGSVSTLTIQRTQQEDSAVYLCASSLSRQETQYFGPGTRLLVL.